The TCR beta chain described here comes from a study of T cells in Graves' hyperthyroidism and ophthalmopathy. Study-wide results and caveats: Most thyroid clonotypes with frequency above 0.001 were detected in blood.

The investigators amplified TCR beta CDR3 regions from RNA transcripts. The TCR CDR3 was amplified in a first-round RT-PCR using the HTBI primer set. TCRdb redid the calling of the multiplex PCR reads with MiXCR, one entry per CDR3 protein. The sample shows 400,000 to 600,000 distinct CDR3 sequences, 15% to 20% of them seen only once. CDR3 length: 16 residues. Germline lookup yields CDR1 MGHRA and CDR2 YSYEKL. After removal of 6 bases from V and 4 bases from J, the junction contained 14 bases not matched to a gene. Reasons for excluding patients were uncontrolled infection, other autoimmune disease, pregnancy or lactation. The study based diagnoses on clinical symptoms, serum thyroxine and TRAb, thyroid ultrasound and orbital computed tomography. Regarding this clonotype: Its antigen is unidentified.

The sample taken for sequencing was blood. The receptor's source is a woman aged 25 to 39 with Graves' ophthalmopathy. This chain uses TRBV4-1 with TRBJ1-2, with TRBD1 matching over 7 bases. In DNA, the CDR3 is TGCGCCAGCAGAGAGGGGGCAGGGACTCGGGTCTATGGCTACACCTTC. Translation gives CASREGAGTRVYGYTF.